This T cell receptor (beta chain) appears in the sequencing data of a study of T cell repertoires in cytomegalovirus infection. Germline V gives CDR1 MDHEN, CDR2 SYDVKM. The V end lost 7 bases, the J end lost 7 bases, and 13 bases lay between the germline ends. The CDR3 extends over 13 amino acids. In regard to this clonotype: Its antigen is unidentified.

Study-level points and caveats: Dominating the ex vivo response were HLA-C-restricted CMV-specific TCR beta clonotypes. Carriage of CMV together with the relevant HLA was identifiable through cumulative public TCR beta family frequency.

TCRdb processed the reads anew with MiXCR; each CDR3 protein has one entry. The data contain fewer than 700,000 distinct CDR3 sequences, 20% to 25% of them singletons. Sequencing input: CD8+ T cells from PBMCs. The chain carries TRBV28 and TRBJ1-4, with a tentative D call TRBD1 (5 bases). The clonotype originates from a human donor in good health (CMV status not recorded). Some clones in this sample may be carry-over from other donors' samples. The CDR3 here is CASTPLGGEKLFF. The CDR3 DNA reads TGTGCCAGCACCCCCTTGGGGGGTGAAAAACTGTTTTTT. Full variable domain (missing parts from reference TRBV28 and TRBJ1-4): DVKVTQSSRYLVKRTGEKVFLECVQDMDHENMFWYRQDPGLGLRLIYFSYDVKMKEKGDIPEGYSVSREKKERFSLILESASTNQTSMYLCASTPLGGEKLFFGSGTQLSVL.